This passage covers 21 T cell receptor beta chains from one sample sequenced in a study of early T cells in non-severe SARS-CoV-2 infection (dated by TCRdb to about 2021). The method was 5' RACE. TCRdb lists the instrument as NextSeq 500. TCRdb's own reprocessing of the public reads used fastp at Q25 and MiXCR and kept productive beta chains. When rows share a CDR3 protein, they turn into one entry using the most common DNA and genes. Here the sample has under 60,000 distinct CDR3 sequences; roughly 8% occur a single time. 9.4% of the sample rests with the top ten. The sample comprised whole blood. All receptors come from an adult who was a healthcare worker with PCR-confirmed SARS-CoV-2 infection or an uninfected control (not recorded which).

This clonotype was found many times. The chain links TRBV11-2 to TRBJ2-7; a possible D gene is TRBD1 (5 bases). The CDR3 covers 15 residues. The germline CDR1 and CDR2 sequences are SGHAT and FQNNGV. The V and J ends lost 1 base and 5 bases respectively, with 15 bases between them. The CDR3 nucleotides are TGTGCCAGCAGCTTAGGGACATGGTCCCTCGACGAGCAGTACTTC. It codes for CASSLGTWSLDEQYF. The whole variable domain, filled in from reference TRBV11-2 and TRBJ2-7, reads EAGVAQSPRYKIIEKRQSVAFWCNPISGHATLYWYQQILGQGPKLLIQFQNNGVVDDSQLPKDRFSAERLKGVDSTLKIQPAKLEDSAVYLCASSLGTWSLDEQYFGPGTRLTVT.

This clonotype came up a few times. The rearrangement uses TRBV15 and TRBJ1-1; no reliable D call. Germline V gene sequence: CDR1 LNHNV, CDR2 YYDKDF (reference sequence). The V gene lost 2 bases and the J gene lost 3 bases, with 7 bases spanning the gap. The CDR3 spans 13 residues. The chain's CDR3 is CATSRQQDTEAFF. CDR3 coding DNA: TGTGCCACCAGCAGACAGCAGGACACTGAAGCTTTCTTT.

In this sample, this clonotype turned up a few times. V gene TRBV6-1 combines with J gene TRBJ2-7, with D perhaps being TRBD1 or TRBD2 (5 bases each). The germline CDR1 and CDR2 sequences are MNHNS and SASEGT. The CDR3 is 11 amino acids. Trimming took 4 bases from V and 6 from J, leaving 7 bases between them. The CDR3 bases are TGTGCCAGCAGTGGGGGGTTCGAGCAGTACTTC. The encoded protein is CASSGGFEQYF.

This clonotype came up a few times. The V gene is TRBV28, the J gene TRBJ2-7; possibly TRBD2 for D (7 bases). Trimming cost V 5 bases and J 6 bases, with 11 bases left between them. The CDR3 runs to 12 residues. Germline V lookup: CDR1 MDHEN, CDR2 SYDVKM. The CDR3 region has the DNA TGTGCCAGCAGTGTGGGGGGGCCCGAGCAGTACTTC. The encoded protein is CASSVGGPEQYF. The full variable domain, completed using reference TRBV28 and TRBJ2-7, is DVKVTQSSRYLVKRTGEKVFLECVQDMDHENMFWYRQDPGLGLRLIYFSYDVKMKEKGDIPEGYSVSREKKERFSLILESASTNQTSMYLCASSVGGPEQYFGPGTRLTVT.

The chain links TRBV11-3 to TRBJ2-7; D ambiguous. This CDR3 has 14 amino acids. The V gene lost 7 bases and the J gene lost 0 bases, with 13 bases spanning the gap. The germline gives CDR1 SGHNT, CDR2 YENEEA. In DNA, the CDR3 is TGTGCCAGCACTGGTTCGAGCTTCTCCTACGAGCAGTACTTC. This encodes CASTGSSFSYEQYF.

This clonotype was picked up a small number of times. The CDR3 sequence: CASSRTPGQPNEQFF. For the CDR3, the DNA is TGTGCCAGCAGTAGAACTCCGGGACAACCAAATGAGCAGTTCTTC. The chain is built from TRBV6-5 and TRBJ2-1, with D perhaps matching TRBD1 (6 bases). Germline-derived CDR1 and CDR2 are MNHEY and SVGAGI. CDR3 size: 15 residues. V was clipped by 5 bases and J by 7 bases, with 18 bases between them.

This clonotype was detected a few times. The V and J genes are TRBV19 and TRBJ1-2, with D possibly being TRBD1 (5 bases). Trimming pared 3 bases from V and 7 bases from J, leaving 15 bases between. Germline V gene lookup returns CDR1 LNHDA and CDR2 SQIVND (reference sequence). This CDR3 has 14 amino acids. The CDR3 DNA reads TGTGCCAGTAGTATGAGGGGCTTATTTCTTGGCTACACCTTC. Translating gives CASSMRGLFLGYTF. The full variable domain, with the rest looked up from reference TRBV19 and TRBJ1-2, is DGGITQSPKYLFRKEGQNVTLSCEQNLNHDAMYWYRQDPGQGLRLIYYSQIVNDFQKGDIAEGYSVSREKKESFPLTVTSAQKNPTAFYLCASSMRGLFLGYTFGSGTRLTVV.

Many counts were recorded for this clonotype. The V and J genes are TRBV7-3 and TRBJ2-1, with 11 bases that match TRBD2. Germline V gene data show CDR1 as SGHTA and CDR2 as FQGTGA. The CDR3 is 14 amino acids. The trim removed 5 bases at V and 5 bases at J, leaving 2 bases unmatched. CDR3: CASSPGLADNEQFF. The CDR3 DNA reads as TGTGCCAGCAGCCCGGGACTAGCGGACAATGAGCAGTTCTTC.

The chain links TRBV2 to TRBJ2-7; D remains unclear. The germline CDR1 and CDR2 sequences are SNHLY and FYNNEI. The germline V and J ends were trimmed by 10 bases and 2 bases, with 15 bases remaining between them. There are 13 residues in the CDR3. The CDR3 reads CATRRRLAYEQYF. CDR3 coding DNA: TGTGCCACCCGACGGCGCCTTGCCTACGAGCAGTACTTC.

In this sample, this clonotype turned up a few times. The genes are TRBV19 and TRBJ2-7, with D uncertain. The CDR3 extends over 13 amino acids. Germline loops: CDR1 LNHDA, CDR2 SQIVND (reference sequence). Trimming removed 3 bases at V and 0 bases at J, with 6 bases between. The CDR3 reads CASSMTVSYEQYF. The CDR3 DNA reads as TGTGCCAGTAGTATGACGGTCTCCTACGAGCAGTACTTC.

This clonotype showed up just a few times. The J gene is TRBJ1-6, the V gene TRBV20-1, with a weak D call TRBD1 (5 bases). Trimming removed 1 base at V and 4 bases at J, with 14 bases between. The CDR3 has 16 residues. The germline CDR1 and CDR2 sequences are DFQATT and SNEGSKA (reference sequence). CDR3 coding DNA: TGCAGTGCTAGAGCTATAGAGGGGTCATATAATTCACCCCTCCACTTT. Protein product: CSARAIEGSYNSPLHF.

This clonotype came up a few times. The CDR3 DNA reads as TGTGCCAGCAGCGTAGATATGGGAGATGGCTATGGCTACACCTTC. This translates into CASSVDMGDGYGYTF. The chain couples TRBV9 to TRBJ1-2; no clear D gene. Germline-derived CDR1 and CDR2 are SGDLS and YYNGEE. The CDR3 runs 15 residues. V gave up 0 bases and J gave up 4 bases, with 13 bases separating them.

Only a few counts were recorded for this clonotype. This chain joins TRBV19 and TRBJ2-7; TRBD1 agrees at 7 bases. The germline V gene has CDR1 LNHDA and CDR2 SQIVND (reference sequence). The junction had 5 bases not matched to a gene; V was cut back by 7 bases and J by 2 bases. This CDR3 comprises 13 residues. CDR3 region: CASTTGTAYEQYF. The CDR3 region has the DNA TGTGCCAGTACAACCGGGACAGCCTACGAGCAGTACTTC.

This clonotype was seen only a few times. CDR3 nucleotide sequence: TGTGCCAGCAGTTTAGATGTCAGCGGGGAGCTGTTTTTT. Residues: CASSLDVSGELFF. This chain links TRBV28 with TRBJ2-2; D gene uncertain. V lost 2 bases and J 7 bases, leaving 8 bases between the germline ends. There are 13 residues in the CDR3. CDR1 and CDR2 (germline): MDHEN, SYDVKM.

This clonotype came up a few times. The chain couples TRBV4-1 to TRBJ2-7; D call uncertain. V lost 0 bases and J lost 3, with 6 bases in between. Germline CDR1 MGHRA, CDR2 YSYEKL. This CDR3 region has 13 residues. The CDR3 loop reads CASSQEGNYEQYF. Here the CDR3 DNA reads TGCGCCAGCAGCCAAGAGGGCAACTACGAGCAGTACTTC.

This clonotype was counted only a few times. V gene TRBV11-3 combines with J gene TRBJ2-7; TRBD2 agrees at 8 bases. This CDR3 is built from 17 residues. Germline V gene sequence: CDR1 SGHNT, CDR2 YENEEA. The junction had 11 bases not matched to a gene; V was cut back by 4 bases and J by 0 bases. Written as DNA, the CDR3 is TGTGCCAGCAGCTCAGAAGGGAGCGGGGGACTCTCCTACGAGCAGTACTTC. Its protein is CASSSEGSGGLSYEQYF.

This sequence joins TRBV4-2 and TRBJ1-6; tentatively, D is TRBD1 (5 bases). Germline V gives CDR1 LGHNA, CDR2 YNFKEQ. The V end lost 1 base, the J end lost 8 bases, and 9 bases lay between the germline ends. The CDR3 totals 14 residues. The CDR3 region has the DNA TGTGCCAGCAGCCAAGCCTGGGGCGATTCACCCCTCCACTTT. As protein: CASSQAWGDSPLHF.

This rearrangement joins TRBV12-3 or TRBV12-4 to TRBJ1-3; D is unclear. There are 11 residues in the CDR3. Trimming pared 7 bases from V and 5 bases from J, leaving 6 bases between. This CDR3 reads CASTPRNTIYF. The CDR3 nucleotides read TGTGCCAGCACCCCCCGAAACACCATATATTTT.

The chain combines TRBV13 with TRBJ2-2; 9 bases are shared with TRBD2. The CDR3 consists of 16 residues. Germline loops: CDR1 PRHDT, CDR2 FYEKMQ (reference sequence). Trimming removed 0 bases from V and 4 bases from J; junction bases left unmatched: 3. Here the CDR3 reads CASSLGLAGSTGELFF. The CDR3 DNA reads TGTGCCAGCAGCTTAGGGCTAGCGGGAAGCACCGGGGAGCTGTTTTTT.

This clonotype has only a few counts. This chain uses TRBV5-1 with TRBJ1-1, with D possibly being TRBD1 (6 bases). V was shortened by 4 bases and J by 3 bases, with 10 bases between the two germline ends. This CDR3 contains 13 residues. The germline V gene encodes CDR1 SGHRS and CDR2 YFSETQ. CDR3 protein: CASSANRDTEAFF. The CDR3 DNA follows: TGCGCCAGCAGCGCAAACAGGGACACTGAAGCTTTCTTT. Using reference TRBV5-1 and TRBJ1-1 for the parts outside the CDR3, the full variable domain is KAGVTQTPRYLIKTRGQQVTLSCSPISGHRSVSWYQQTPGQGLQFLFEYFSETQRNKGNFPGRFSGRQFSNSRSEMNVSTLELGDSALYLCASSANRDTEAFFGQGTRLTVV.

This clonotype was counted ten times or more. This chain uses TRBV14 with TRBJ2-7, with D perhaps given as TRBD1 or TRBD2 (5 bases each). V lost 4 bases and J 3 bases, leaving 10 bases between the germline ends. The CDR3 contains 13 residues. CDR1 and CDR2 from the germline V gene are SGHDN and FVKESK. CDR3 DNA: TGTGCCAGCAGCCTCAGGGCGGGCTACGAGCAGTACTTC. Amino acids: CASSLRAGYEQYF.